The clone carrying this TCR beta chain was observed a few times. During its preparation, the TCRbeta library received unique molecular identifiers. TCRdb passed the PCR reads through MiXCR, listing each CDR3 protein once. The data hold over 200,000 distinct CDR3 sequences, with 8% to 9.5% observed a single time. Unmatched junction bases numbered 14, after V lost 2 bases and J lost 5 bases. The CDR3 totals 17 residues. CDR1 is SGHDN, CDR2 FVKESK, per germline. These data are taken from a study of T-cell reconstitution after alpha-beta-depleted transplantation in children. The origin of this receptor is a human donor who donated a stem cell graft to a child with acute lymphoblastic leukemia. The rearrangement joins TRBV14 to TRBJ1-1, with 7 bases identical to TRBD1. The source material was PBMCs from the stem cell graft donor, sampled from the stem cell graft. CDR3 sequence (DNA): TGTGCCAGCAGCCAACCTGTTGGTACAGGGGTAGGAACTGAAGCTTTCTTT. Translated, it gives CASSQPVGTGVGTEAFF.